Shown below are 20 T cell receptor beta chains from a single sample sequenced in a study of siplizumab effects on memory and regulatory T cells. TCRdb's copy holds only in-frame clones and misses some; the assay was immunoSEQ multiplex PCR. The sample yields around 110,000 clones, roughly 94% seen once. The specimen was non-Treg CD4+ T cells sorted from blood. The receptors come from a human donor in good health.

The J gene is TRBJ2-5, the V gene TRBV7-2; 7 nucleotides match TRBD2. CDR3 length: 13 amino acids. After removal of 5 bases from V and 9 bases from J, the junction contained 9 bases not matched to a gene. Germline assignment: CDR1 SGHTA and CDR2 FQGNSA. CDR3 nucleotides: TGTGCCAGCAGCGACTATGAACGGGAGGCCCAGTACTTC. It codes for CASSDYEREAQYF.

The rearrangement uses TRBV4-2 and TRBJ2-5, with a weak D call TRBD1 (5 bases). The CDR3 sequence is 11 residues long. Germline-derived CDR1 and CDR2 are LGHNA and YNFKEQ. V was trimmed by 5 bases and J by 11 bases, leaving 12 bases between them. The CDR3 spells CASSYDSEQYF. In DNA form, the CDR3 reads TGTGCCAGCAGCTACGACAGTGAGCAGTACTTC.

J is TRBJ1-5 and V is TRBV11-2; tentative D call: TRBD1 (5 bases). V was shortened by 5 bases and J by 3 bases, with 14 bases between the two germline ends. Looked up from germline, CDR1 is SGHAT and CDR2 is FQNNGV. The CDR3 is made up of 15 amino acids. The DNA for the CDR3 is TGTGCCAGCAGCGGCTCCGGGGCCTTCAATCAGCCCCAGCATTTT. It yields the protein CASSGSGAFNQPQHF.

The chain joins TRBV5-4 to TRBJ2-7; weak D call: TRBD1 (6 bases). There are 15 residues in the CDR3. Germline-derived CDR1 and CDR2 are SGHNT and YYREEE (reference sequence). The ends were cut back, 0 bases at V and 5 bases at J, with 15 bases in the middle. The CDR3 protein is CASSLDVVRGHEQYF. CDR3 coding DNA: TGTGCCAGCAGCTTGGACGTGGTCAGGGGCCACGAGCAGTACTTC.

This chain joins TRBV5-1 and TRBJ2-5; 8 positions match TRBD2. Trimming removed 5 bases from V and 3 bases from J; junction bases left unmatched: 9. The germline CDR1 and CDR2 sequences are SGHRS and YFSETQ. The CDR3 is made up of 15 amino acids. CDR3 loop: CASSRSGNGEETQYF. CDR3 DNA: TGCGCCAGCAGTCGTAGCGGGAATGGGGAAGAGACCCAGTACTTC.

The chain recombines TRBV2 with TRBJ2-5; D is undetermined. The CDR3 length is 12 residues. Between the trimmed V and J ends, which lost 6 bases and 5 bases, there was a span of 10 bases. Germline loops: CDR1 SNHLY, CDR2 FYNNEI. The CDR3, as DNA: TGTGCCAGCAGGGCCGAGGTGGAGACCCAGTACTTC. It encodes CASRAEVETQYF.

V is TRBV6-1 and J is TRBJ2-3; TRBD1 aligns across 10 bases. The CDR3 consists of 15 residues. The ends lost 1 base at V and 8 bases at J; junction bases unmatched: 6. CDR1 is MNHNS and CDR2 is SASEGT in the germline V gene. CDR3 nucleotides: TGTGCCAGCAGTGAAGAGGGGACAGGGGCCGGTACGCAGTATTTT. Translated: CASSEEGTGAGTQYF.

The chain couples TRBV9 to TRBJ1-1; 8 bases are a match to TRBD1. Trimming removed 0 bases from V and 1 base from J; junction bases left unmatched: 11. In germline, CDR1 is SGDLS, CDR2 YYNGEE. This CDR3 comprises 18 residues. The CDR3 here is CASSVGSGRGQKNTEAFF. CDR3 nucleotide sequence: TGTGCCAGCAGCGTAGGATCGGGCAGGGGGCAAAAGAACACTGAAGCTTTCTTT.

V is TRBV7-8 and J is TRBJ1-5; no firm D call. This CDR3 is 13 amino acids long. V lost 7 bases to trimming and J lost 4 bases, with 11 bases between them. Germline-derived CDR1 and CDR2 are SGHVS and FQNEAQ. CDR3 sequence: CASMLGRNQPQHF. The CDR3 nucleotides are TGTGCCAGCATGCTTGGGAGGAATCAGCCCCAGCATTTT.

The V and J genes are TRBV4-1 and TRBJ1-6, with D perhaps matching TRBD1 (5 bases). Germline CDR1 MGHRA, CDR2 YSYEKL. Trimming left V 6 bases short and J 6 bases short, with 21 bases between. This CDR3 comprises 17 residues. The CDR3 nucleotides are TGCGCCAGCAGTCGAGGGCAATCCAGGGAGTCTAATTCACCCCTCCACTTT. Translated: CASSRGQSRESNSPLHF.

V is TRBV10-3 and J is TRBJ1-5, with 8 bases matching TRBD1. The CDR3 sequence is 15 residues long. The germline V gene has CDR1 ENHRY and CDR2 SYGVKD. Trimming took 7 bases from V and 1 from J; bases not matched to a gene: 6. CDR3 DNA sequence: TGTGCCATCAACCAGACAGGGGACAGCAATCAGCCCCAGCATTTT. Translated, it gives CAINQTGDSNQPQHF.

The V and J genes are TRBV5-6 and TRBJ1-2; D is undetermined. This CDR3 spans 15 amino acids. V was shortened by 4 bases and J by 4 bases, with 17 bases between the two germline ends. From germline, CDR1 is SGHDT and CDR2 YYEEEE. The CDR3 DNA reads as TGTGCCAGCAGCCCGGTAGGTGGCGGGAGCTATGGCTACACCTTC. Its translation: CASSPVGGGSYGYTF.

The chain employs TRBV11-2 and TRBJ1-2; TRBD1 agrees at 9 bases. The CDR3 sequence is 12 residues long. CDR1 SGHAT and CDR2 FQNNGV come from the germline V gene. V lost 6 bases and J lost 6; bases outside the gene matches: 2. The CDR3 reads CASRGTGNGYTF. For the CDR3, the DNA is TGTGCCAGCAGGGGGACAGGGAATGGCTACACCTTC.

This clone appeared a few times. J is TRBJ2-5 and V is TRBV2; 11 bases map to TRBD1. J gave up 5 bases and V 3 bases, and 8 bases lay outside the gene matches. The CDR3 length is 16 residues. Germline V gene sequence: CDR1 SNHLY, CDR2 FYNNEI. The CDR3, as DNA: TGTGCCAGCAGTGACGGACAGGGGGCAGGACGCGAGACCCAGTACTTC. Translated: CASSDGQGAGRETQYF.

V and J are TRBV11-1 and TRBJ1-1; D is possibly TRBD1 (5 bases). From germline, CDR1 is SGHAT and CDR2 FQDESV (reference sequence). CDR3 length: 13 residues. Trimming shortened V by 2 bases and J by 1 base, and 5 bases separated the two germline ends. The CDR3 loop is CASSLTGNTEAFF. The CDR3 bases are TGTGCCAGCAGCTTAACAGGGAACACTGAAGCTTTCTTT.

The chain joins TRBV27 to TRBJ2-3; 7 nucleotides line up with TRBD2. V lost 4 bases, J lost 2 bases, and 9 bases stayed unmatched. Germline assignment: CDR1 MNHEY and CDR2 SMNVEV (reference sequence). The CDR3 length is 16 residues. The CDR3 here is CASSSSRGRYTDTQYF. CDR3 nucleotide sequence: TGTGCCAGCAGTTCCTCGCGGGGGAGATACACAGATACGCAGTATTTT.

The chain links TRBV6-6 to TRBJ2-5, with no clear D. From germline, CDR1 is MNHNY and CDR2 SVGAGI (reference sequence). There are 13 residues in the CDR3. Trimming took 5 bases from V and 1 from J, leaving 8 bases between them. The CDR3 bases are TGTGCCAGCAGTCGACTCCCCCAAGAGACCCAGTACTTC. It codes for CASSRLPQETQYF.

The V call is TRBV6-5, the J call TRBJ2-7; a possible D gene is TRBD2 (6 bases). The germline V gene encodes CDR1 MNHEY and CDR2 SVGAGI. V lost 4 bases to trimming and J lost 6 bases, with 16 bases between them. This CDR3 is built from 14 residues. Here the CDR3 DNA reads TGTGCCAGCAGTTGGAGCAGGGAGGCTCGCGAGCAGTACTTC. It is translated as CASSWSREAREQYF.

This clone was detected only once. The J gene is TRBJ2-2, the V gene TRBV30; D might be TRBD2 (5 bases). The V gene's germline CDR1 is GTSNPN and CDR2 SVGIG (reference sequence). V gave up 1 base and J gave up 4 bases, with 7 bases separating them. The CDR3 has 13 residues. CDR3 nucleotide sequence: TGTGCCTGGAGTGCGGGGATCACCGGGGAGCTGTTTTTT. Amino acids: CAWSAGITGELFF.

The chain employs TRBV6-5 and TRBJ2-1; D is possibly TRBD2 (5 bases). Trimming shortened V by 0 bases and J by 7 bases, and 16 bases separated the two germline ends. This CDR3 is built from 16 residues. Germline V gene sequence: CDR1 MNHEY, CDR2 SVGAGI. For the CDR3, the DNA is TGTGCCAGCAGTTACTCGGGAGCCTACTATCCTAATGAGCAGTTCTTC. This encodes CASSYSGAYYPNEQFF.